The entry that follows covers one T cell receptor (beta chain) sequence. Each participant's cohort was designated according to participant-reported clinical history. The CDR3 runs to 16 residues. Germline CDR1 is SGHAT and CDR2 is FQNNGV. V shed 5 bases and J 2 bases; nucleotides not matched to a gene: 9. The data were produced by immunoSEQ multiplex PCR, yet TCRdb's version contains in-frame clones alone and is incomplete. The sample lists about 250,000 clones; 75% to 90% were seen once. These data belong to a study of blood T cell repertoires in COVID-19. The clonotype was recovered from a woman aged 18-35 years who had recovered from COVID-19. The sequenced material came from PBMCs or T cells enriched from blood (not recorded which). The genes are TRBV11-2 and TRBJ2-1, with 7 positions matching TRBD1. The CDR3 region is CASSPSGTEPYNEQFF. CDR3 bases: TGTGCCAGCAGCCCTTCCGGGACAGAGCCCTACAATGAGCAGTTCTTC. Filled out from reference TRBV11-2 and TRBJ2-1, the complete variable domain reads EAGVAQSPRYKIIEKRQSVAFWCNPISGHATLYWYQQILGQGPKLLIQFQNNGVVDDSQLPKDRFSAERLKGVDSTLKIQPAKLEDSAVYLCASSPSGTEPYNEQFFGPGTRLTVL.